The 13 T cell receptor beta chains listed next were all sequenced from one sample in a study of neurological immune-mediated disorders. Time point meaning: longitudinal time-point 2. MiXCR, applied by TCRdb to the 5' RACE reads, yields one record per CDR3 protein. The sample records approximately 85,000 distinct CDR3 sequences, 13% being singletons. Sequenced input: PBMCs. These TCRs come from a female donor with HTLV-1-associated myelopathy (HAM/TSP).

The sample holds many counts of this clonotype. The chain couples TRBV4-1 to TRBJ2-3; D is unresolved. V was clipped by 5 bases and J by 5 bases, with 11 bases between them. Germline V gives CDR1 MGHRA, CDR2 YSYEKL. This CDR3 has 13 amino acids. CDR3 nucleotides: TGCGCCAGCAGCAAAGTCTATCAAGATACGCAGTATTTT. Translated: CASSKVYQDTQYF.

At least ten counts were recorded for this clonotype. This rearrangement joins TRBV20-1 to TRBJ2-1, with 11 positions matching TRBD2. The CDR3 is made up of 15 amino acids. Germline lookup yields CDR1 DFQATT and CDR2 SNEGSKA (reference sequence). Losses at the gene ends were 7 bases for V and 7 bases for J; bases not matched to a gene: 12. The CDR3 DNA follows: TGCAGTGTGAGACGTAGCGGGGGGGCCGGGAATGAGCAGTTCTTC. Amino acid sequence: CSVRRSGGAGNEQFF.

This clonotype was found many times. The chain is built from TRBV12-3 or TRBV12-4 and TRBJ2-3, with no clear D. The CDR3 runs 12 residues. Trimming took off 4 bases at V and 2 bases at J, with 4 bases between the two ends. Here the CDR3 reads CASSSFTDTQYF. The CDR3 DNA reads as TGTGCCAGCAGTTCATTCACAGATACGCAGTATTTT.

In this sample, this clonotype turned up many times. The rearrangement links TRBV29-1 to TRBJ1-5; 8 bases are a match to TRBD1. The CDR3 sequence is 13 residues long. The germline V gene encodes CDR1 SQVTM and CDR2 ANQGSEA. V shed 2 bases and J 4 bases; nucleotides not matched to a gene: 1. The DNA for the CDR3 is TGCAGCGTTGAAACAGGGGGTAATCAGCCCCAGCATTTT. Translating it yields CSVETGGNQPQHF.

This clonotype was found many times. The chain uses TRBV5-1 and TRBJ1-5; 7 positions agree with TRBD1. This CDR3 comprises 14 residues. CDR1 and CDR2 from the germline V gene are SGHRS and YFSETQ. The trim removed 4 bases at V and 5 bases at J, leaving 6 bases unmatched. DNA for the CDR3: TGCGCCAGCAGCCGCACAGGGGAAGATCAGCCCCAGCATTTT. The encoded protein is CASSRTGEDQPQHF.

This clonotype was seen repeatedly, ten times or more. The chain combines TRBV5-1 with TRBJ2-7; D perhaps matches TRBD1 (5 bases). V lost 2 bases and J lost 6, with 15 bases in between. This CDR3 spans 14 amino acids. CDR1 is SGHRS and CDR2 is YFSETQ in the germline V gene. The DNA for the CDR3 is TGCGCCAGCAGCTTAGGCAGGGTTGATGTCGAGCAGTACTTC. It translates to CASSLGRVDVEQYF.

This clonotype was counted at least ten times. V and J are TRBV12-3 or TRBV12-4 and TRBJ2-3; D is possibly TRBD1 (6 bases). This CDR3 comprises 12 residues. V was shortened by 6 bases and J by 5 bases, with 9 bases between the two germline ends. CDR3 in amino acids: CASRGQRDTQYF. The CDR3 bases are TGTGCCAGCAGGGGACAAAGAGATACGCAGTATTTT.

This clonotype was counted many times. The V gene is TRBV5-8, the J gene TRBJ2-5; D might be TRBD1 or TRBD2, each matching 6 bases. V dropped 5 bases and J dropped 4 bases, with 18 bases sitting between them. CDR3 length: 15 amino acids. The V gene's germline CDR1 is SGHTS and CDR2 YDEGEE. CDR3 residues: CASRVKGGRGETQYF. The CDR3 nucleotides are TGTGCCAGCAGGGTTAAGGGGGGCCGGGGAGAGACCCAGTACTTC. The whole variable domain, filled in from reference TRBV5-8 and TRBJ2-5, reads EAGVTQSPTHLIKTRGQQATLRCSPISGHTSVYWYQQALGLGLQFLLWYDEGEERNRGNFPPRFSGRQFPNYSSELNVNALELEDSALYLCASRVKGGRGETQYFGPGTRLLVL.

In its sample, this clonotype was seen many times. This chain connects TRBV28 to TRBJ2-1; 8 bases map to TRBD1. The V gene end was trimmed by 1 base and the J gene end by 4 bases; junction bases not matched to a gene: 6. Germline V gene lookup returns CDR1 MDHEN and CDR2 SYDVKM. CDR3 length equals 16 residues. This CDR3 is CASSLSGQGGYNEQFF. CDR3 in DNA: TGTGCCAGCAGTTTATCCGGACAGGGAGGATACAATGAGCAGTTCTTC.

This clonotype was observed many times. The rearrangement uses TRBV5-1 and TRBJ1-4; D is possibly TRBD1 (5 bases). This CDR3 is built from 16 residues. Germline V gene lookup returns CDR1 SGHRS and CDR2 YFSETQ. Deletions cut 4 bases from V and 5 bases from J, with 18 bases between. The CDR3 nucleotides are TGCGCCAGCAGCCAGGGACTAACAGTTAAAAATGAAAAACTGTTTTTT. This gives the protein CASSQGLTVKNEKLFF.

The CDR3 DNA reads as TGTGCCAGCGCGGTGGGGCGGGGGGTGGGAGATACGCAGTATTTT. Protein: CASAVGRGVGDTQYF. The chain uses TRBV27 and TRBJ2-3; 8 nucleotides agree with TRBD2. The CDR3 totals 15 residues. With V trimmed by 8 bases and J by 5 bases, 12 bases remained unmatched. Per the germline V gene, CDR1 is MNHEY and CDR2 is SMNVEV (reference sequence).

This clonotype showed up many times. The chain joins TRBV5-5 to TRBJ2-7; D may be TRBD1 (5 bases). The V gene lost 2 bases and the J gene lost 0 bases, with 9 bases spanning the gap. Germline CDR1 reads SGHKS; CDR2 reads YYEKEE (reference sequence). The CDR3 runs to 14 residues. The CDR3 protein is CASSFITGSYEQYF. CDR3 nucleotides: TGTGCCAGCAGCTTCATTACAGGCTCCTACGAGCAGTACTTC.

Remarks on this clonotype: Being one base from a much bigger clone, this may be a read error. This rearrangement joins TRBV9 to TRBJ2-1; D ambiguous. The germline gives CDR1 SGDLS, CDR2 YYNGEE. This CDR3 spans 14 amino acids. The CDR3 region has the DNA TGTGTCAGCAGCTCGCGGACCGTTTGGGATGAGCAGTTCTTC. The encoded protein is CVSSSRTVWDEQFF.